This TCR beta chain derives from a study of blood T cell repertoires in COVID-19. Resolution of symptoms, clearance, or two negative PCRs was present in recovered Cohort 3 donors. Only in-frame clones appear in the TCRdb table, and some are missing; sequencing was by immunoSEQ multiplex PCR. The sample has roughly 240,000 clones, around 86% seen once. The germline V gene has CDR1 LGHNA and CDR2 YSLEER. Germline trimming cut 0 bases from V and 3 bases from J; bases unmatched to any gene: 12. This CDR3 contains 18 residues. Sequenced material: PBMCs or T cells enriched from blood (not recorded which). The sequence came from a woman aged 50 to 60 who had recovered from COVID-19. The genes are TRBV4-3 and TRBJ2-3, with 7 bases lining up with TRBD2. The CDR3 protein is CASSQDYHAGTTTDTQYF. DNA for the CDR3: TGCGCCAGCAGCCAAGATTACCATGCGGGGACTACTACAGATACGCAGTATTTT.